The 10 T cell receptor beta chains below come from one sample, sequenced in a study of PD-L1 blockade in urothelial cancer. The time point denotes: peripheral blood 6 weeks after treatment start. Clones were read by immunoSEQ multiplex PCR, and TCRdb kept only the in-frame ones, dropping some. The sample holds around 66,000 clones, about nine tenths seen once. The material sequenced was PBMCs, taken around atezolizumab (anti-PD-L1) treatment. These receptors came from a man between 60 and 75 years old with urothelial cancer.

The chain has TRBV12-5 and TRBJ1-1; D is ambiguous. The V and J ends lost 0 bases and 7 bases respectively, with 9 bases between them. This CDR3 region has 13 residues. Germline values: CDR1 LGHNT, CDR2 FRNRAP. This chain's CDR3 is CASGLVTSGEAFF. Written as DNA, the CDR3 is TGTGCTAGTGGTTTGGTTACGAGTGGTGAAGCTTTCTTT.

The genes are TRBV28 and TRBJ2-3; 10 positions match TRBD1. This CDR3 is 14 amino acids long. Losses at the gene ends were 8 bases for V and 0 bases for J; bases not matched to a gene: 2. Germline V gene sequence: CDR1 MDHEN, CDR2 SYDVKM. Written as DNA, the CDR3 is TGTGCCAGCTCGGGACAGGGGAGCACAGATACGCAGTATTTT. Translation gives CASSGQGSTDTQYF.

CDR3 in amino acids: CASSLAHGRYNEQFF. The CDR3 DNA is TGTGCCAGCAGTTTAGCTCACGGGAGATACAATGAGCAGTTCTTC. The chain has TRBV28 and TRBJ2-1; TRBD2 might be the D (6 bases). The CDR3 is made up of 15 amino acids. The germline gives CDR1 MDHEN, CDR2 SYDVKM. V was cut by 2 bases and J by 4 bases, with 12 bases left in between.

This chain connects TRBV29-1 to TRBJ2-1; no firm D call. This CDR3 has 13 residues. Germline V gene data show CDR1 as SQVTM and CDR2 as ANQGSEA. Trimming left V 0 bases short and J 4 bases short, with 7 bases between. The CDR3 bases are TGCAGCGTTGAAGAATACAGATACAATGAGCAGTTCTTC. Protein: CSVEEYRYNEQFF.

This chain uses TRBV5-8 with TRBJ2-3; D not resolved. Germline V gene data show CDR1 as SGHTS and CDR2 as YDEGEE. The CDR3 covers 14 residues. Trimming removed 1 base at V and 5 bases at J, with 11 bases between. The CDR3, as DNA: TGTGCCAGCAGCTTGCAACAGATTCAAGATACGCAGTATTTT. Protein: CASSLQQIQDTQYF.

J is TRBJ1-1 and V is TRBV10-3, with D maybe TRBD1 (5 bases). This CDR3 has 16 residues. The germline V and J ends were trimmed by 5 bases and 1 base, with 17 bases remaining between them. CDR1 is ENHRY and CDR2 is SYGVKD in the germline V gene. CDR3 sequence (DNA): TGTGCCATCAGTTCCCCTCATCAGGGCCAGAACACTGAAGCTTTCTTT. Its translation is CAISSPHQGQNTEAFF.

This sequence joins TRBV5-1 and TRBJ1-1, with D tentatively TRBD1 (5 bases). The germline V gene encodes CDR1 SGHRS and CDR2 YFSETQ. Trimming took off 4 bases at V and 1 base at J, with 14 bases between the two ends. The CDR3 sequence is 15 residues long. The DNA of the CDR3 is TGCGCCAGCAGCGCCCTGCTCGGACAGAACACTGAAGCTTTCTTT. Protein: CASSALLGQNTEAFF.

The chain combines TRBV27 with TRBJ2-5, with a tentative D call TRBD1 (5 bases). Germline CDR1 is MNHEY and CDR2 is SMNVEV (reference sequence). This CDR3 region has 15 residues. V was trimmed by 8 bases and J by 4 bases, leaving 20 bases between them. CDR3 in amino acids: CASGPWNRQGETQYF. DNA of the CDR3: TGTGCCAGCGGCCCTTGGAACCGGCAGGGAGAGACCCAGTACTTC.

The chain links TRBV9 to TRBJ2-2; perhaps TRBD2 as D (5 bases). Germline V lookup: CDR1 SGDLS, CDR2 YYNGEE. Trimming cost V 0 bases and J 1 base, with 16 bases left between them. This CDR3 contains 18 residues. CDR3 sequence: CASSVELSGSGNTGELFF. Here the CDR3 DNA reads TGTGCCAGCAGCGTAGAATTGTCTGGGAGCGGGAACACCGGGGAGCTGTTTTTT.

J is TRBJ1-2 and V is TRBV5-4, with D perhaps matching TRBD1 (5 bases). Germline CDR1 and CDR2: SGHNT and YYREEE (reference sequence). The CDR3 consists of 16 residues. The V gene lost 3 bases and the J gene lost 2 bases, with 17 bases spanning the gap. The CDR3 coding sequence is TGTGCCAGCAGCTGGGCGGGGGGAGAAATGAACTATGGCTACACCTTC. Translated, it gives CASSWAGGEMNYGYTF.